This TCR beta chain emerged from a study of cytomegalovirus exposure and HLA in healthy donors (dated by TCRdb to 2016 to 2017). Broadly, across the study: According to an earlier analysis of several hundred of the donors, about 179 million T cells yielded 117 million unique TCR beta sequences and 276 Gb of sequence data. In addition to the first cohort of about 650 subjects, a separate validation cohort of under 150 different subjects was used. The aim of the study was to test whether cataloging public T cell receptors could identify signatures of past pathogen exposure. All discovery cohort repertoires had been generated on a single sequencing platform. In an earlier analysis of about 590 of the donors, high-throughput TCR beta sequencing was used to judge whether each TCR beta V gene segment behaved as functional or pseudogenic. Using immunosequencing, the study profiled T cell repertoires from 500 to 800 subjects and related those repertoires to cytomegalovirus serostatus. In the later analysis, no new phenotypic data were used to find candidate immune exposures; instead, reliance was placed on TCR beta sequences and their occurrence across donors. A later analysis re-examined previously published TCR beta repertoires from roughly 720 donors and added high-resolution HLA genotyping to investigate patterns of TCR occurrence. To predict cytomegalovirus infection status, the study brought together high-throughput TCR immunosequencing, statistical association of individual TCRs with disease status, and machine learning. Among some 400 genotyped donors of the cohort, an average of about 220,000 unique TCR beta nucleotide sequences was sequenced per donor, of which about 19% were non-productive. An early release covering roughly 580 HLA-typed donors comprised around 300 gigabases of sequencing data and about 90 million unique TCR sequences. Donor age, sex, ethnicity and CMV serostatus were compiled alongside the repertoire data. Because of strong linkage in the cohort, four to six DR-DQ haplotypes were treated as single units for association and clustering. Of the 300 to 450 genotyped donors, 70% to 90% were placed in the genetic ancestry cluster associated with self-reported Caucasian donors. Typing coverage varied by locus: roughly 629-630 donors for A, B, C, DRB1 and DQB1; 522 for DQA1; over 600 for DPA1; 450 to 480 for DPB1. Class I and class II HLA loci were covered by the typing at four-digit resolution. Genome-wide SNP genotypes for about 55% of the roughly 670 donors were used in a later genetic analysis, which treated that subset as a discovery cohort. Overall study results and their limits: Sequencing depth was assumed to be roughly uniform across donors in the presence/absence analyses, though that assumption may not hold. HLA typing was unavailable for some donors at each locus, so association tests used only the typed subset. Correlated functional status among segregating V segments might be attributable to linkage disequilibrium, but an unknown experimental factor could not be ruled out. The sequencing pipeline was judged likely to have produced a cluster of highly shared sequence variants as a technical artifact. In a later analysis, several top co-occurrence clusters were reported to appear linked to parvovirus B19, influenza, CMV and Epstein-Barr virus. According to a later analysis, most CMV-associated TCR beta chains appeared to be HLA-restricted, and the HLA associations seemed to be driven largely by CMV exposure. An earlier analysis of several hundred of the donors showed that most TCR beta V segments appeared in productive rearrangements either about 87% or about 30% of the time, which broadly matched IMGT annotations. Because the 87-base-pair reads could not distinguish some IMGT-functional V segments, including TRBV6-2 and TRBV6-3, those segments were excluded. A few of the identified cytomegalovirus-associated TCR beta chains were confirmed in vitro to be specific for cytomegalovirus antigens. A further reported finding was that TCR beta sequences accurately predicted the HLA-A and HLA-B alleles for most subjects in the first cohort. The earlier analysis of about 600 of the donors excluded around 17 rarely observed V segments, including chromosome 9 orphons, because counts were too low. The classifier was reported to diagnose cytomegalovirus status with high specificity and sensitivity in both the original cohort and the validation cohort. Immune exposure information for the cohort was limited to CMV serostatus. The authors suggested that the approach could potentially be generalized to other disease states and immunological phenotypes. When HLA alleles, especially DR and DQ, strongly co-occurred, TCR associations were difficult to assign to individual alleles. A later analysis found that HLA-associated TCR beta chains were more clonally expanded and had lower generation probabilities than equally common non-associated chains. Specific HLA alleles were associated with 18,000 or so TCR beta sequences at a false discovery rate of 0.05 in a later analysis. Most TCR sequences were seen in very few donors, while some public TCRs were found in many individuals. The cohort was sequenced for TCR beta chains only, and without alpha or paired-chain data the features that could be detected were limited. In a later genetic analysis, a missense DCLRE1C variant was associated with V-gene and J-gene trimming of TCR beta chains, and the association was replicated in an independent cohort. A later genetic analysis reported fewer N-insertions in productive TCRs among donors in an Asian-associated ancestry cluster than the approximately 700-donor mean. The study listed around 160 TCR beta chains as associated with cytomegalovirus. According to a later analysis, TCR association rates differed among HLA loci, with DRB1 alleles showing the most associated TCRs and HLA-C alleles showing the fewest.

About this clone itself: The specificity of this receptor is unknown. One base away there is no much larger clone; base qualities are not given.

Via the germline V gene (reference sequence), CDR1 is SGHAT and CDR2 FQDESV. From the cysteine up to the phenylalanine, the CDR3 has a length of 13 residues. The kept DNA is CDR3 alone, 39 bases in frame from the first base. Trimming accounts for 5 bases at V and 5 bases at J, while the number of junction bases matched to no gene is 3. The library was built by means of the immunoSEQ multiplex PCR assay. A mixture of 60 forward primers for TCR Vbeta segments and 13 reverse primers for TCR Jbeta segments was used in the multiplex PCR. The CDR3 region of rearranged TCR beta genes was amplified from genomic DNA by a multiplex PCR assay. Amplified TCR beta libraries were sequenced as 87-base-pair reads on the Illumina HiSeq System. On the study's bioinformatics: A later analysis counted tens of millions of unique TCR beta chains across the 500 to 850 repertoires, and 10 million to 11 million of these chains were shared by at least two donors. Raw reads were error-corrected and collapsed into unique sequences by a nearest-neighbor algorithm in which closely related sequences were merged to remove PCR and sequencing errors. CDR3 sequences were aligned to IMGT reference sequences to assign V, D and J gene segments. For a sequence to be retained, a match of at least six nucleotides was required to both a V gene segment and a J gene segment. Rearrangements were called productive when the CDR3 lacked stop codons and stayed in frame with V and J; all others were non-productive. Following IMGT convention, CDR3 was defined as the stretch from the second conserved V-encoded cysteine up to the conserved J-encoded phenylalanine. Sequences without an unambiguous match to a single V gene segment were excluded from the earlier analysis of approximately 600 of the donors. An earlier analysis of some 610 of the donors called V segments functional above 56.7% productive rearrangements and segregating when the between-donor standard deviation exceeded 5%. A statistical classification framework was built to diagnose cytomegalovirus status from the catalog of TCR beta chain sequences. In a later analysis, V and J genes were assigned by comparing TCR nucleotide sequences against IMGT/GENE-DB human TR gene sequences. A later analysis assigned CDR3 sequences and most-parsimonious VDJ recombination scenarios with the TCRdist pipeline. In a later analysis, each TCR beta chain was defined by its CDR3 amino acid sequence together with its V-gene family, and reads without a unique V-gene family were excluded. To address suspected cross-contamination and a sequencing artifact, a later analysis removed approximately 600 highly shared, low-generation-probability nucleotide sequences. For each public chain, a later analysis derived a clonal expansion index from normalized ranks of inferred template counts within each repertoire. In a later analysis, generation probabilities were computed with a VDJ recombination model fitted to out-of-frame rearrangements, and the resulting probabilities were checked against IGoR. In a later analysis, hypergeometric tests were used to score TCR-TCR, TCR-HLA and TCR-CMV co-occurrence, with a repertoire-size bias correction applied to TCR pairs. A later analysis estimated false discovery rates by permuting HLA or CMV assignments 20 times. In a later analysis, co-occurring TCRs were grouped with DBSCAN, and TCRdist sequence similarity was added when clustering was performed within HLA-allele-positive subsets. Co-occurrence clustering excluded repertoires with fewer than 30,000 or more than 120,000 public chains, plus five with anomalous nucleotide sharing. Held by TCRdb, this immuneACCESS table contains in-frame sequences only and omits some clones. Under half of the omission traces to an unresolved V gene where checked; the cause of the rest is unknown. V, J and clone size are those of that table, while D and trimming were read from the DNA. The sample table records some 200,000 clones; just under 85% of these occur just once. The leading ten clones occupy approximately 0.5% of the sample.

In total, approximately 700 healthy bone marrow donors made up the cohort. All cohort members were sampled while nominally healthy, although unrecorded immune exposures were likely present. The donor was CMV seronegative and belonged to the group of over 350 seronegative cohort members. Every donor gave a peripheral blood sample, and the peripheral blood mononuclear cells from that sample were used for TCR beta sequencing. The Qiagen DNeasy Blood Extraction Kit was used to extract genomic DNA from the blood cell samples. This clonotype originated in a woman aged 40 to 50 in good health and CMV-seronegative. The sequenced sample was PBMCs. The V gene is TRBV11-1 and the J gene is TRBJ2-1; 7 junctional bases match TRBD1. The CDR3 region has the sequence CASSPQGNNEQFF. The nucleotides read TGTGCCAGCAGCCCACAGGGGAACAATGAGCAGTTCTTC. The variable domain in full, with residues beyond the CDR3 obtained from the reference TRBV11-1 and TRBJ2-1 genes, is EAEVAQSPRYKITEKSQAVAFWCDPISGHATLYWYRQILGQGPELLVQFQDESVVDDSQLPKDRFSAERLKGVDSTLKIQPAELGDSAMYLCASSPQGNNEQFFGPGTRLTVL.